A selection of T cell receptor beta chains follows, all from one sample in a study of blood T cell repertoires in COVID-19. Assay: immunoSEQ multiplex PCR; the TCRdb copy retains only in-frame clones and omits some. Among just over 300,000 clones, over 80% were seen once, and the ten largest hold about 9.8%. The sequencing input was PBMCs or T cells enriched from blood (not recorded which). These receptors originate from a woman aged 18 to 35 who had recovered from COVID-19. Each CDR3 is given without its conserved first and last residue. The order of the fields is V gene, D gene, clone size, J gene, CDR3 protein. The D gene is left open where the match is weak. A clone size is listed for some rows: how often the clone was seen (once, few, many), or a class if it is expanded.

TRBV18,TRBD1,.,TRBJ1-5,ASSPDRDQPQH
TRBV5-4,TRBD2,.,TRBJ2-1,ASSQVTSGLYNEQF
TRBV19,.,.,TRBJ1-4,ASSISYWEGKLF
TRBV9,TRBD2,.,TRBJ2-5,ASGRTSGQETQY
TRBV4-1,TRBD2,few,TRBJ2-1,ASSQGRRESVLNEQF
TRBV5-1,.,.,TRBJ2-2,ASSLLLTGTNTGELF
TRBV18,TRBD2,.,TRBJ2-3,ASSPSGGGPNTQY
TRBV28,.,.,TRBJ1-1,ASSLNRGEAF
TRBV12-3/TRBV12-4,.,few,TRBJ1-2,ASSLANNYGYT
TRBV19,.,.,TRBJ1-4,ASSGRSKLF
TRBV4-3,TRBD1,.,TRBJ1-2,ASSQRDRGNYGYT
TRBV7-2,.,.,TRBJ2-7,ASSSPTDILSYEQY
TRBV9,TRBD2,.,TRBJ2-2,ASSVGGLAGNTGELF
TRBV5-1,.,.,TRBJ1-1,ASSLEGGGSAF
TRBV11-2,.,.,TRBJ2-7,ASSPGSPLSYEQY
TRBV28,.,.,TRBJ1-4,ASLSHDPGTNEKLF